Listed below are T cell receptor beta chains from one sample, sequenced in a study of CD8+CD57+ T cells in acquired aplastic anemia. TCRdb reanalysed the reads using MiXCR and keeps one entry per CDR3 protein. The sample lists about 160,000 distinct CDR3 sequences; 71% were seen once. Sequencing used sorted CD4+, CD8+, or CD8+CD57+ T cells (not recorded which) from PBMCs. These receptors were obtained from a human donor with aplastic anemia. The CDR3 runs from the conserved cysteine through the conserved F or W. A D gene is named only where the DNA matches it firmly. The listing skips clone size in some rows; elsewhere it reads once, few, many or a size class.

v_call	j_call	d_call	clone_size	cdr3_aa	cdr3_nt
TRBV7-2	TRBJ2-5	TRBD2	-	CASSQTAGTSGSKTQYF	TGTGCCAGCAGCCAAACAGCCGGGACTAGCGGGAGTAAGACCCAGTACTTC
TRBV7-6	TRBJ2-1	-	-	CASSLSGLITTEQFF	TGTGCCAGCAGCTTATCGGGACTTATTACGACTGAGCAGTTCTTC
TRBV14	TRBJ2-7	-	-	CASSPEWGSSYEQYF	TGTGCCAGCAGCCCTGAGTGGGGGAGCTCCTACGAGCAGTACTTC
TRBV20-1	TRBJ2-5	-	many	CSARVPDRDWETQYF	TGCAGTGCTAGAGTACCTGACAGGGACTGGGAGACCCAGTACTTC
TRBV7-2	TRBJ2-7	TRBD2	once	CASRGLAGPYEQYF	TGTGCCAGCAGGGGACTAGCGGGGCCCTACGAGCAGTACTTC
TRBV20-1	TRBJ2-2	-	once	CSASEGTSNTGELFF	TGCAGTGCTAGTGAAGGGACATCGAACACCGGGGAGCTGTTTTTT
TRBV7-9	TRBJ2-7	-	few	CASSPGQSYEQYF	TGTGCCAGCAGCCCTGGACAGTCCTACGAGCAGTACTTC
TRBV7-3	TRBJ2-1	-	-	CASSFPRVGGYNEQFF	TGTGCCAGCAGCTTCCCTCGGGTCGGAGGATACAATGAGCAGTTCTTC
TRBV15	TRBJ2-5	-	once	CATSSRGSRGETQYF	TGTGCCACCAGCAGCCGGGGGAGCCGGGGGGAGACCCAGTACTTC
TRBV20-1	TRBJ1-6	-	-	CSASPPGWDSPLHF	TGCAGTGCTAGCCCCCCAGGGTGGGATTCACCCCTCCACTTT
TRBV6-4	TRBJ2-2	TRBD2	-	CASSPGTSGDTGELFF	TGTGCCAGCAGCCCCGGGACTAGCGGGGACACCGGGGAGCTGTTTTTT
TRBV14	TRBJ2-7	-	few	CASSQSRRGEQYF	TGTGCCAGCAGCCAAAGCCGGCGAGGGGAGCAGTACTTC
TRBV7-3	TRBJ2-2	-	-	CASSLGLLGRNTGDLFF	TGTGCCAGCAGCTTGGGCCTTCTGGGGAGGAACACCGGGGATCTGTTTTTT
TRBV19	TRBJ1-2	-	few	CASSITATNYGYTF	TGTGCCAGTAGTATTACAGCCACTAACTATGGCTACACCTTC
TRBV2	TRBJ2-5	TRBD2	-	CASSDVAGETQYF	TGTGCCAGCAGTGATGTAGCGGGAGAGACCCAGTACTTC
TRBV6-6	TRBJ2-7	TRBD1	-	CASSEGQGRNEQYF	TGTGCCAGCAGCGAAGGACAGGGAAGGAACGAGCAGTACTTC